This T cell receptor (beta chain) comes out of a study of response to subunit inactivated influenza vaccine (dated by TCRdb to 2016 to 2019). Background for the entire study: The study used deep quantitative T cell receptor repertoire profiling to track responses to a trivalent subunit inactivated influenza vaccine.

Library preparation employed RT-PCR. The reads were generated on an Illumina HiSeq 2500. The public reads were reanalyzed by TCRdb: fastp trimming at Q25, MiXCR alignment, in-frame beta chains only. Each entry is one CDR3 protein sequence, shown with its most common DNA and genes. The sample table holds 500,000 to 600,000 distinct CDR3 sequences, of which 14% were seen once. The ten largest make up around 10% of the sample. What the authors observed across the whole study: It was suggested by the authors that each seasonal influenza vaccination may recruit only a limited number of new T cells.

This clonotype has just a few counts. No antigen is known for it. No base-level quality is on record; no much larger clone is a single base apart. CDR3 length: 14 amino acids, cysteine to phenylalanine. CDR3 DNA only is kept here, 42 bases in frame from base 1. The V and J ends are trimmed by 2 bases and 0 bases, leaving 8 bases between them. According to the germline V gene, CDR1 reads MDHEN and CDR2 reads SYDVKM. This specimen was PBMCs from blood, taken about 13 days after vaccination. The rearrangement combines TRBV28 with TRBJ2-7; the D gene cannot be named for sure. The TCR originated in a man aged 50 to 60 who received an inactivated influenza vaccine. Donor details come from another sample of the same person, matched by shared clones. The DNA sequence is given as TGTGCCAGCAGTTTAACCAGGTACTCCTACGAGCAGTACTTC. This gives the protein CASSLTRYSYEQYF.